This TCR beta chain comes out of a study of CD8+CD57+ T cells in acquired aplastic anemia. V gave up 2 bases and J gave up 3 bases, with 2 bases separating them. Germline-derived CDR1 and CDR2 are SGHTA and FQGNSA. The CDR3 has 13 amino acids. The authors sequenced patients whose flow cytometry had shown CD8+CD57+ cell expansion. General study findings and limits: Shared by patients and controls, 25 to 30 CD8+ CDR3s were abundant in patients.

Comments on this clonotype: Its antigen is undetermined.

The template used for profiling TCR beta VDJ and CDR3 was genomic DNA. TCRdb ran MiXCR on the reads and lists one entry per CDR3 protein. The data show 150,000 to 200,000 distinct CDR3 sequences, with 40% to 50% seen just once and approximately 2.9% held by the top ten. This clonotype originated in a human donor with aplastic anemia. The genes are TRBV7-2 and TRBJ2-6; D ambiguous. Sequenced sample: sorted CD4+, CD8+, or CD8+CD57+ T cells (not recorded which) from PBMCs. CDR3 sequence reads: CASSLNGANVLTF. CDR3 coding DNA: TGTGCCAGCAGCTTAAATGGGGCCAACGTCCTGACTTTC.